Described below is a single T cell receptor (beta chain) sequence and its context. Its antigen remains unknown. The sample originates from a study of CD39 and CD103 CD8 tumor-infiltrating T cells. General study points: DP CD8 TILs seemed more oligoclonal than DN, SP and blood memory CD8.

Using immunoSEQ multiplex PCR, the repertoire was profiled, and TCRdb retains in-frame clones only, with some absent. Among approximately 2,500 clones listed, more than 60% were seen once. CD39 and CD103 defined DN, SP and DP subsets of CD3+CD4-CD8+CD45RA- TILs. Germline-derived CDR1 and CDR2 are ENHRY and SYGVKD. V shed 2 bases and J shed 0 bases, with 14 bases lying between them. This CDR3 has 17 amino acids. This receptor was taken from a human donor with head and neck squamous cell carcinoma. The V and J genes are TRBV10-3 and TRBJ1-5, with D uncertain. Sequenced material: CD39- CD103- CD8+ T cells sorted from the tumor. Subset noted: CD103-CD39- double-negative CD45RA- CD8 T cells. The CDR3 here is CAISETFSGYSNQPQHF. The CDR3, as DNA: TGTGCCATCAGTGAGACCTTTTCGGGTTATAGCAATCAGCCCCAGCATTTT.